This T cell receptor (beta chain) is drawn from a study of T cell repertoires in cytomegalovirus infection. About the study: As its CMV epitopes, the study selected recently identified HLA-C-restricted and well-studied HLA-B-restricted targets. Indications came from public TCR beta signatures; they pointed to CMV infection and to a matching HLA type. Study-level results: Using cumulative public TCR beta family frequency, the authors identified those who carried CMV together with the relevant HLA. HLA-C-restricted TCR beta clonotypes specific for CMV led the ex vivo response.

TCRdb re-analysed the reads in MiXCR, keeping a single row per CDR3 protein. The sample has some 920,000 distinct CDR3 sequences, approximately 31% seen once. This clonotype was detected only a few times. Antigen unknown. The sequence derives from a human donor in good health (CMV status not recorded). Some clones in this sample may be carry-over from other donors' samples. The source material was cultured CD8+ T cells from PBMCs, sampled from culture after CMV antigen stimulation.

CDR3 region: CASSQERGGNEQFF. In DNA, the CDR3 is TGCGCCAGCAGCCAAGAGAGGGGGGGCAATGAGCAGTTCTTC. The rearrangement uses TRBV4-1 and TRBJ2-1; D might be TRBD2 (7 bases). This CDR3 has 14 amino acids. Between the trimmed V and J ends, which lost 0 bases and 6 bases, there was a span of 9 bases. Per germline, CDR1 MGHRA and CDR2 YSYEKL.